This T cell receptor beta chain was observed in a study of cytomegalovirus exposure and HLA in healthy donors. With regard to this clone: No antigen is known for it.

A multiplex PCR was run with 60 Vbeta primers and 13 Jbeta primers. The table came from immunoSEQ multiplex PCR; TCRdb's copy has only in-frame clones and leaves some out. The ten top clones account for 3.7%, within a sample of about 120,000 clones. The study's findings and limits: The study recorded 150 to 200 TCR beta chains that were cytomegalovirus-associated. With further analysis later on, most CMV-associated TCR beta chains appeared HLA-restricted. Testing in vitro showed three CMV-associated chains specific for CMV antigens.

CDR3 size: 14 residues. The germline V gene encodes CDR1 KGHSH and CDR2 LQKENI. This chain connects TRBV18 to TRBJ2-5, with a weak D call TRBD1 (6 bases). The J call is in doubt because the DNA end fits TRBJ2-7 better. This TCR came from a man aged 25 to 40 in good health and CMV-seronegative. Source material: PBMCs. Written as DNA, the CDR3 is TGTGCCAGCTCACTCCGGGACACGGGTGACGAGCAGTACTTC. Translated: CASSLRDTGDEQYF.